These 5 T cell receptor beta chains were all obtained from the same sample, sequenced in a study of beta chain features in type 1 diabetes. The isolated RNA, all of it, was reverse transcribed, so expressed TCRB transcripts were what got sequenced. TCRdb keeps only in-frame clones here, not all; method: immunoSEQ multiplex PCR. The sample comprises roughly 450,000 clones, more than 11% of which are singletons, and about 0.04% rests with the top ten. Input material: naive CD4+ T cells from blood. The receptors shown here come from a young man in good health.

With respect to this clone: Other DNA sequences from this sample encode an identical CDR3 as well. This chain links TRBV7-2 with TRBJ2-7, with 9 positions matching TRBD1. The CDR3 spans 15 residues. Trimming at V came to 6 bases and at J to 0 bases, leaving 6 bases not matched to a gene. Germline lookup yields CDR1 SGHTA and CDR2 FQGNSA. The CDR3 here is CASRGDRGSSYEQYF. For the CDR3, the DNA is TGTGCCAGCAGGGGTGACAGGGGGAGCTCCTACGAGCAGTACTTC.

This clone has ten or more counts. This chain links TRBV23-1 with TRBJ2-7, with 7 bases aligning to TRBD1. TRBV23-1 is designated an ORF whose function remains uncertain. This CDR3 has 11 residues. This CDR3 reads CASTIGQDKNV. For the CDR3, the DNA is TGCGCCAGCACCATCGGACAGGATAAAAACGTC.

The chain joins TRBV5-1 to TRBJ1-6, with D perhaps TRBD1 (6 bases). The germline gives CDR1 SGHRS, CDR2 YFSETQ. V gave up 6 bases and J gave up 7 bases, with 11 bases separating them. The CDR3 has 13 amino acids. This CDR3 is CASKVDSNSPLHF. Written as DNA, the CDR3 is TGCGCCAGCAAAGTGGACAGCAATTCACCCCTCCACTTT.

This chain uses TRBV19 with TRBJ2-1, with D possibly matching TRBD2 (6 bases). This CDR3 has 13 amino acids. The V end was cut by 7 bases, the J end by 2 bases, with 9 bases between. CDR1 is LNHDA, CDR2 SQIVND, per germline (reference sequence). The DNA for the CDR3 is TGTGCCAGTAACGGCGGGACCTACAATGAGCAGTTCTTC. Translated: CASNGGTYNEQFF.

Regarding this clone: This CDR3 is also generated by other DNA sequences in the sample. DNA of the CDR3: TGCAGCGTTCTGAGGCTTAGGGCCCGTGGACGGGTCAAAGAGACCCAGTACTTC. This sequence encodes CSVLRLRARGRVKETQYF. This chain connects TRBV29-1 to TRBJ2-5; no definite D call. The CDR3 covers 18 residues. Germline V gives CDR1 SQVTM, CDR2 ANQGSEA. The V end lost 5 bases, the J end lost 3 bases, and 28 bases lay between the germline ends.